The 21 T cell receptor beta chains below were found in one sample sequenced in a study of CD8+ T cells in alopecia areata. The treatment denotes: oral pan-JAK inhibitor, 5-10 mg twice daily. Sequencing used cDNA as its template, made by extracting RNA and reverse transcribing it. Measured with immunoSEQ multiplex PCR; TCRdb has only the in-frame clones, and not every one. The sample lists 100,000 or so clones, approximately 63% occurring once. The sample consisted of CD8+ T cells sorted from blood, taken around week 55, from a patient treated with tofacitinib. The receptors come from a human donor with alopecia areata.

This clone occurred once. The rearrangement uses TRBV6-5 and TRBJ2-3; TRBD1 matches at 9 bases. V was pared by 6 bases and J by 6 bases, with 10 bases of the junction left unmatched. CDR3 length equals 15 residues. Germline CDR1 reads MNHEY; CDR2 reads SVGAGI. CDR3 loop: CASRTRGQGSDTQYF. The DNA of the CDR3 is TGTGCCAGCAGAACTAGGGGACAGGGTTCCGATACGCAGTATTTT.

The chain recombines TRBV11-3 with TRBJ2-7; 10 bases line up with TRBD1. The CDR3 has 14 residues. V lost 5 bases to trimming and J lost 12 bases; unmatched junction nucleotides: 13. Germline CDR1 reads SGHNT; CDR2 reads YENEEA. The DNA for the CDR3 is TGTGCCAGCAGCCAAACCGGGACAGGGGCCGTGTCGTACTTC. Translated, it gives CASSQTGTGAVSYF.

The chain employs TRBV5-1 and TRBJ1-1, with D possibly being TRBD1 (6 bases). CDR1 and CDR2 from the germline V gene are SGHRS and YFSETQ. Trimming removed 1 base at V and 5 bases at J, with 21 bases between. The CDR3 loop spans 17 amino acids. CDR3 amino acids: CASSLRWEGDLWTEAFF. CDR3 DNA: TGCGCCAGCAGCTTGAGGTGGGAGGGGGATTTATGGACTGAAGCTTTCTTT.

This chain uses TRBV9 with TRBJ1-1, with a possible D match to TRBD1 (6 bases). V lost 0 bases to trimming and J lost 3 bases, with 18 bases between them. The CDR3 sequence is 17 residues long. The V gene's germline CDR1 is SGDLS and CDR2 YYNGEE. CDR3 sequence reads: CASSVGSLGGRDTEAFF. The CDR3 DNA reads as TGTGCCAGCAGCGTAGGGTCCCTTGGGGGGCGCGACACTGAAGCTTTCTTT.

This chain connects TRBV9 to TRBJ2-2; possible D gene TRBD1, 6 bases. The CDR3 spans 16 residues. In germline, CDR1 is SGDLS, CDR2 YYNGEE. V shed 3 bases and J shed 7 bases, with 19 bases lying between them. The CDR3 loop is CASSADTGKGSGELFF. CDR3 nucleotides: TGTGCCAGCAGCGCCGATACAGGGAAGGGGAGCGGGGAGCTGTTTTTT.

This chain connects TRBV11-2 to TRBJ2-5; TRBD1 matches 7 bases. V shed 5 bases, J shed 3 bases, and the junction held 15 bases outside the gene matches. CDR1 and CDR2 (germline): SGHAT, FQNNGV. This CDR3 region has 17 residues. The DNA of the CDR3 is TGTGCCAGCAGCCCTCCCGTAGGGGACAGAAAGAAAGAGACCCAGTACTTC. Translation: CASSPPVGDRKKETQYF.

This clone was counted only a few times. The V and J genes are TRBV5-1 and TRBJ2-7; a weak D match, TRBD1 (5 bases). V was trimmed by 4 bases and J by 3 bases, leaving 8 bases between them. CDR1 and CDR2 (germline): SGHRS, YFSETQ. The CDR3 totals 12 residues. The CDR3 is CASSQDSYEQYF. The CDR3 region has the DNA TGCGCCAGCAGCCAAGACAGCTACGAGCAGTACTTC.

This clone was counted between two and nine times. The rearrangement links TRBV7-9 to TRBJ1-2; TRBD1 agrees at 7 bases. CDR3 size: 13 residues. Per germline, CDR1 SEHNR and CDR2 FQNEAQ (reference sequence). Germline trimming cut 8 bases from V and 4 bases from J; bases unmatched to any gene: 7. In DNA, the CDR3 is TGTGCCAGCGAGCCAGCAGGGGGCTATGGCTACACCTTC. Amino acids: CASEPAGGYGYTF.

The V call is TRBV29-1, the J call TRBJ1-5, with D hard to call. The germline CDR1 and CDR2 sequences are SQVTM and ANQGSEA. V dropped 4 bases and J dropped 4 bases, with 14 bases sitting between them. CDR3 length: 14 amino acids. The CDR3 loop is CSVVGGSGNQPQHF. Here the CDR3 DNA reads TGCAGCGTTGTAGGAGGGTCTGGAAATCAGCCCCAGCATTTT.

The chain carries TRBV29-1 and TRBJ1-1, with D hard to call. The CDR3 is 13 residues long. CDR1 is SQVTM and CDR2 is ANQGSEA in the germline V gene. Trimming stripped 7 bases from V and 1 base from J, with 13 bases between. CDR3 DNA: TGCAGCGCCCCAGGACCACAGAACACTGAAGCTTTCTTT. This gives the protein CSAPGPQNTEAFF.

The chain couples TRBV5-6 to TRBJ1-1, with 7 bases identical to TRBD1. J lost 5 bases, V lost 3 bases, and 4 bases had no gene match. This CDR3 region has 13 residues. Per germline, CDR1 SGHDT and CDR2 YYEEEE. The CDR3 nucleotides read TGTGCCAGCAGCTCCCAGGGGGGAACTGAAGCTTTCTTT. As protein: CASSSQGGTEAFF.

The chain uses TRBV27 and TRBJ1-6; D is unresolved. Trimming removed 7 bases at V and 9 bases at J, with 10 bases between. The CDR3 runs 12 residues. Germline lookup yields CDR1 MNHEY and CDR2 SMNVEV (reference sequence). CDR3 DNA: TGTGCCAGCAATACCGGCGGTTCACCCCTCCACTTT. It specifies CASNTGGSPLHF.

There are a few counts of this clone. The chain uses TRBV12-5 and TRBJ2-1; 7 nucleotides agree with TRBD2. The V gene end was trimmed by 4 bases and the J gene end by 1 base; junction bases not matched to a gene: 4. This CDR3 has 15 residues. Germline V gives CDR1 LGHNT, CDR2 FRNRAP. The CDR3, as DNA: TGTGCTAGTGGTTCCGCGGGGGTGTCCTACAATGAGCAGTTCTTC. As protein: CASGSAGVSYNEQFF.

This clone was counted once. The rearrangement joins TRBV9 to TRBJ2-2; maybe TRBD2 (6 bases). Germline loops: CDR1 SGDLS, CDR2 YYNGEE. There are 16 residues in the CDR3. Trimming stripped 3 bases from V and 0 bases from J, with 12 bases between. CDR3 sequence: CASSGRWGANTGELFF. The CDR3 nucleotides are TGTGCCAGCAGCGGCCGGTGGGGGGCGAACACCGGGGAGCTGTTTTTT.

The V and J genes are TRBV10-2 and TRBJ1-5; no firm D call. V dropped 7 bases and J dropped 0 bases, with 10 bases sitting between them. The germline V gene encodes CDR1 WSHSY and CDR2 SAAADI. The CDR3 totals 14 residues. The CDR3 reads CASKGRNSNQPQHF. CDR3 nucleotides: TGCGCCAGCAAAGGGAGAAATAGCAATCAGCCCCAGCATTTT.

This clone appeared once. The CDR3 sequence: CASSRQGGQPQHF. CDR3 sequence (DNA): TGTGCCAGCAGCCGACAGGGCGGCCAGCCCCAGCATTTT. This chain links TRBV27 with TRBJ1-5; 7 nucleotides match TRBD1. Germline V gene data show CDR1 as MNHEY and CDR2 as SMNVEV (reference sequence). The CDR3 sequence is 13 residues long. V lost 6 bases and J lost 7; bases outside the gene matches: 6.

This clone was detected a few times. This chain connects TRBV14 to TRBJ2-4; D gene unclear. This CDR3 has 12 amino acids. Germline V gene lookup returns CDR1 SGHDN and CDR2 FVKESK. Trimming removed 0 bases at V and 15 bases at J, with 12 bases between. The CDR3 coding sequence is TGTGCCAGCAGCCAAGATCCGAAGGAAAGGTACTTC. Its translation: CASSQDPKERYF.

In its sample, this clone was seen a few times. The genes are TRBV5-6 and TRBJ2-3; D gene uncertain. Germline lookup yields CDR1 SGHDT and CDR2 YYEEEE. The CDR3 is made up of 14 amino acids. Trimming pared 0 bases from V and 2 bases from J, leaving 7 bases between. The chain's CDR3 is CASSLAGYTDTQYF. CDR3 coding DNA: TGTGCCAGCAGCTTGGCAGGATACACAGATACGCAGTATTTT. The full variable domain, completed using reference TRBV5-6 and TRBJ2-3, is DAGVTQSPTHLIKTRGQQVTLRCSPKSGHDTVSWYQQALGQGPQFIFQYYEEEERQRGNFPDRFSGHQFPNYSSELNVNALLLGDSALYLCASSLAGYTDTQYFGPGTRLTVL.

The CDR3 nucleotides are TGTGCCAGCAGCTCGGACAGGTTTAGCAATCAGCCCCAGCATTTT. Protein product: CASSSDRFSNQPQHF. The J gene is TRBJ1-5, the V gene TRBV6-5, with 7 bases aligning to TRBD1. CDR3 length: 15 amino acids. The germline V gene encodes CDR1 MNHEY and CDR2 SVGAGI. V trimming: 6 bases; J trimming: 0 bases; junction bases outside the gene matches: 5.

V and J are TRBV5-1 and TRBJ2-5; the D call may be TRBD1 or TRBD2 (6 bases each). V lost 3 bases and J 5 bases, leaving 26 bases between the germline ends. The CDR3 runs to 18 residues. CDR1 SGHRS and CDR2 YFSETQ come from the germline V gene. In DNA form, the CDR3 reads TGCGCCAGCAGCTCGGACGCGAAGGGGGGAGACCACCCCGAGACCCAGTACTTC. Its protein product is CASSSDAKGGDHPETQYF.

The chain has TRBV4-2 and TRBJ2-2, with TRBD1 matching over 7 bases. The germline CDR1 and CDR2 sequences are LGHNA and YNFKEQ. The trim removed 3 bases at V and 11 bases at J, leaving 3 bases unmatched. The CDR3 spans 12 residues. The CDR3 is CASSHDRAELFF. The CDR3 DNA follows: TGTGCCAGCAGCCACGACAGGGCCGAGCTGTTTTTT.